The rows below give T cell receptor beta chains drawn from one sample of a study of cytomegalovirus exposure and HLA in healthy donors. The data were produced by immunoSEQ multiplex PCR, yet TCRdb's version contains in-frame clones alone and is incomplete. The sample shows about 160,000 clones, 82% of them seen only once. The sample was PBMCs. These receptors came from a girl aged 10 to 17 in good health and CMV-seropositive. Each CDR3 is given with its conserved first and last residue. Fields, in order: D gene, V gene, J gene, clone size, CDR3 protein, CDR3 DNA. The D gene is left open where the match is weak. Clone size is stated in some rows and not others, as once, few, many or a class when expanded.

NA,TRBV30,TRBJ1-3,NA,CAWSVKGGGNTIYF,TGTGCCTGGAGTGTTAAAGGAGGTGGAAACACCATATATTTT
NA,TRBV27,TRBJ1-4,NA,CASSSREYLEKLFF,TGTGCCAGCAGTTCCAGGGAATATCTTGAAAAACTGTTTTTT
NA,TRBV5-1,TRBJ1-5,NA,CASSLVSWYRRHQPQHF,TGCGCCAGCAGCTTGGTTTCATGGTACAGGCGTCACCAGCCCCAGCATTTT
NA,TRBV19,TRBJ1-2,NA,CASKQTYGYTF,TGTGCCAGTAAACAGACCTATGGCTACACCTTC
TRBD2,TRBV27,TRBJ2-5,NA,CASMVGRNRETQYF,TGTGCCAGTATGGTCGGGAGGAACCGGGAGACCCAGTACTTC
NA,TRBV19,TRBJ1-4,NA,CASSISEKLFF,TGTGCCAGTAGTATCTCGGAAAAACTGTTTTTT
NA,TRBV28,TRBJ2-5,NA,CASSWRVQETQYF,TGTGCCAGCAGTTGGAGGGTCCAAGAGACCCAGTACTTC
NA,TRBV9,TRBJ2-3,NA,CASSPAGGLSTTDTQYF,TGTGCCAGCAGCCCAGCTGGGGGACTGTCTACCACAGATACGCAGTATTTT
TRBD2,TRBV7-2,TRBJ2-5,NA,CASSLAAGGSGGEETQYF,TGTGCCAGCAGCTTAGCAGCGGGGGGGTCTGGGGGGGAGGAGACCCAGTACTTC
NA,TRBV4-1,TRBJ2-6,NA,CASSQGDGANVLTF,TGCGCCAGCAGCCAGGGAGACGGGGCCAACGTCCTGACTTTC
NA,TRBV29-1,TRBJ2-1,NA,CSVEWRDSYNEQFF,TGCAGCGTTGAGTGGCGGGATTCCTACAATGAGCAGTTCTTC
TRBD1,TRBV27,TRBJ1-1,NA,CASTINGGQGYTEAFF,TGTGCCAGCACTATTAACGGCGGACAGGGCTACACTGAAGCTTTCTTT
NA,TRBV6-5,TRBJ1-5,NA,CASSRGSNQPQHF,TGTGCCAGCAGCAGGGGAAGTAATCAGCCCCAGCATTTT
NA,TRBV27,TRBJ2-6,once,CASSLHRVDGANVLTF,TGTGCCAGCAGTTTACACAGGGTTGACGGGGCCAACGTCCTGACTTTC
NA,TRBV11-1,TRBJ1-1,NA,CASSSPKGRRNTEAFF,TGTGCCAGCAGCTCACCGAAGGGGAGGAGGAACACTGAAGCTTTCTTT
NA,TRBV18,TRBJ1-4,NA,CASSRPRDSGKLFF,TGTGCCAGCTCACGACCCCGGGACTCGGGGAAACTGTTTTTT
NA,TRBV5-4,TRBJ2-1,NA,CASSLEGDEQFF,TGTGCCAGCAGCTTGGAGGGGGATGAGCAGTTCTTC
TRBD2,TRBV7-9,TRBJ2-1,NA,CASGPRLAGYNEQFF,TGTGCCAGCGGCCCCCGACTAGCGGGATACAATGAGCAGTTCTTC
NA,TRBV5-8,TRBJ1-6,NA,CASSLAPTGPRSPLHF,TGTGCCAGCAGCTTGGCCCCGACAGGCCCCAGGTCACCCCTCCACTTT
NA,TRBV5-1,TRBJ2-2,NA,CASSLIGENTGELFF,TGCGCCAGCAGCTTGATCGGGGAGAACACCGGGGAGCTGTTTTTT
NA,TRBV7-9,TRBJ1-1,NA,CASSLQDYTEAFF,TGTGCCAGCAGCTTACAGGATTACACTGAAGCTTTCTTT
NA,TRBV23-1,TRBJ2-2,NA,CASSQSVPRGIGELFF,TGCGCCAGCAGTCAATCGGTGCCTAGAGGCATCGGGGAGCTGTTTTTT
TRBD1,TRBV6-6,TRBJ2-1,NA,CASSSRDRHYNEQFF,TGTGCCAGCAGTTCTCGGGACAGGCACTACAATGAGCAGTTCTTC
TRBD2,TRBV28,TRBJ2-1,NA,CASSRGGWDEQFF,TGTGCCAGCAGCCGGGGGGGCTGGGATGAGCAGTTCTTC
NA,TRBV11-3,TRBJ2-1,NA,CASSGPSDSSYNEQFF,TGTGCCAGCAGCGGTCCTTCCGACAGCTCCTACAATGAGCAGTTCTTC
TRBD2,TRBV10-1,TRBJ2-2,NA,CASSETHGRGTNTGELFF,TGCGCCAGCAGTGAGACCCACGGGAGGGGGACGAACACCGGGGAGCTGTTTTTT
TRBD2,TRBV10-2,TRBJ2-3,NA,CASGGTTQGTDTQYF,TGCGCCAGCGGGGGGACTACCCAAGGCACAGATACGCAGTATTTT
NA,TRBV2,TRBJ2-1,NA,CASSGAGASSYNEQFF,TGTGCCAGCAGTGGCGCAGGGGCCAGCTCCTACAATGAGCAGTTCTTC
TRBD1,TRBV5-4,TRBJ2-7,NA,CASSSDRAYEQYF,TGTGCCAGCAGCTCGGACAGGGCCTACGAGCAGTACTTC
TRBD1,TRBV11-2,TRBJ2-3,NA,CASSALHRGQQYF,TGTGCCAGCAGCGCACTCCACAGGGGCCAGCAGTATTTT
TRBD1,TRBV28,TRBJ1-5,NA,CASRRRQGSQPQHF,TGTGCCAGCAGGCGCAGACAGGGCAGTCAGCCCCAGCATTTT
NA,TRBV5-6,TRBJ2-7,NA,CASSVLGAPKNYEQYF,TGTGCCAGCAGCGTTCTGGGGGCCCCTAAAAACTACGAGCAGTACTTC
NA,TRBV9,TRBJ2-7,NA,CASSVDLGGYEQYF,TGTGCCAGCAGCGTAGACTTGGGGGGCTACGAGCAGTACTTC
TRBD1,TRBV2,TRBJ1-2,NA,CASSEVGDSSYGYTF,TGTGCCAGCAGTGAGGTAGGGGACAGTTCCTATGGCTACACCTTC
NA,TRBV28,TRBJ2-7,few,CASSPPIANGSYEQYF,TGTGCCAGCAGCCCTCCCATCGCGAACGGTTCCTACGAGCAGTACTTC
NA,TRBV2,TRBJ1-2,NA,CASSEALWGHENLYGYTF,TGTGCCAGCAGTGAAGCCCTGTGGGGGCATGAGAACCTCTATGGCTACACCTTC
NA,TRBV6-5,TRBJ1-2,NA,CASSYGGARDYTF,TGTGCCAGCAGTTACGGGGGGGCACGGGACTACACCTTC
NA,TRBV2,TRBJ2-1,NA,CASRDSYNEQFF,TGTGCCAGCAGGGACTCTTACAATGAGCAGTTCTTC